This passage covers 3 T cell receptor beta chains from one sample sequenced in a study of OX40 agonist ivuxolimab in advanced cancers. Clones were sequenced by immunoSEQ multiplex PCR, and TCRdb holds only the in-frame ones, with some missing. The table has tens of thousands of clones, around four fifths seen once; the top ten hold under 2%. The sample here was CD4+ or CD8+ T cells sorted from blood, taken in a trial of the OX40 agonist ivuxolimab. The receptors here all came from an adult with an advanced solid tumor such as melanoma, head and neck, liver or kidney cancer.

The genes are TRBV19 and TRBJ2-7, with a possible D match to TRBD2 (5 bases). Germline CDR1 reads LNHDA; CDR2 reads SQIVND (reference sequence). V lost 10 bases, J lost 6 bases, and 16 bases lay in between. The CDR3 totals 12 residues. The DNA of the CDR3 is TGTGCCACCCCCGCGGCGGGCCGCGAGCAGTACTTC. This gives the protein CATPAAGREQYF.

The chain combines TRBV7-9 with TRBJ1-4; 7 bases line up with TRBD1. Germline V lookup: CDR1 SEHNR, CDR2 FQNEAQ (reference sequence). The CDR3 totals 17 residues. V shed 5 bases and J 3 bases; nucleotides not matched to a gene: 12. In DNA, the CDR3 is TGTGCCAGCAGCCTTGGTTGGCAGGGGGATGCTAATGAAAAACTGTTTTTT. It yields the protein CASSLGWQGDANEKLFF.

This clone showed up just once. The rearrangement uses TRBV2 and TRBJ2-3, with 8 bases lining up with TRBD2. V was pared by 7 bases and J by 6 bases, with 3 bases of the junction left unmatched. Germline-derived CDR1 and CDR2 are SNHLY and FYNNEI. This CDR3 is built from 12 residues. DNA for the CDR3: TGTGCCAGCACCCCGGGAGGGGATACGCAGTATTTT. It codes for CASTPGGDTQYF.